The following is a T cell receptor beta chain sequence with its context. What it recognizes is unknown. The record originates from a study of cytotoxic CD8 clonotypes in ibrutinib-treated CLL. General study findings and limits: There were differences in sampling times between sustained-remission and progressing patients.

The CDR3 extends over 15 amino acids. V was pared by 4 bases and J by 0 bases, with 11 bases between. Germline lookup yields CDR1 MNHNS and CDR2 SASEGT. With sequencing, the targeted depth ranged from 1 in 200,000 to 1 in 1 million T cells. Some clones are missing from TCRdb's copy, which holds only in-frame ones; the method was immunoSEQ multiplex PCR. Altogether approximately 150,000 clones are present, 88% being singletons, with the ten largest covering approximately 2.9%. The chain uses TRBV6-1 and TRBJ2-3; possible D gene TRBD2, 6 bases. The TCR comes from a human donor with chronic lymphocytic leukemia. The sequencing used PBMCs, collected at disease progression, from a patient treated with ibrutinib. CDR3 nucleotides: TGTGCCAGCAGTGTTGGGGGGTCTAGCACAGATACGCAGTATTTT. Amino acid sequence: CASSVGGSSTDTQYF.